The 3 T cell receptor beta chains below come from one sample, sequenced in a study of shared clonotypes between healthy human individuals. Repertoires were generated with immunoSEQ multiplex PCR, while TCRdb's copy carries only in-frame clones and drops some. The sample consists of hundreds of thousands of clones, roughly 79% of them appearing once. Sample: PBMCs. The source is a woman aged 35 to 49 in good health. Some clones in this sample may be carry-over from other donors' samples.

As to this clone: The conserved phenylalanine or tryptophan normally closing the CDR3 is absent here, so this likely arose from a read error. The chain employs TRBV7-9 and TRBJ2-7; TRBD2 matches at 7 bases. CDR1 is SEHNR, CDR2 FQNEAQ, per germline (reference sequence). Unmatched junction bases numbered 17, after V lost 5 bases and J lost 7 bases. The CDR3 spans 16 residues. In nucleotides, the CDR3 is TGTGCCAGCAGCCCCCGGGGGGACCCCAGGCCGGGGGAGCAGTACTTA. Encoded protein: CASSPRGDPRPGEQYL.

The table lists this clone with a few counts. This CDR3 is CASSLWTGNTGELFF. The CDR3, as DNA: TGTGCCAGCAGTTTATGGACAGGGAACACCGGGGAGCTGTTTTTT. V is TRBV27 and J is TRBJ2-2; 7 bases are shared with TRBD1. Per germline, CDR1 MNHEY and CDR2 SMNVEV (reference sequence). V dropped 1 base and J dropped 1; count of bases not matched to a gene: 0. CDR3 size: 15 residues.

The gene calls are TRBV7-9 and TRBJ2-7; 12 nucleotides align to TRBD1. Germline values: CDR1 SEHNR, CDR2 FQNEAQ (reference sequence). V dropped 5 bases and J dropped 4; count of bases not matched to a gene: 15. The CDR3 sequence is 18 residues long. DNA for the CDR3: TGTGCCAGCAGCACGATGATCGGGACAGGGGGCGCAAATTACGAGCAGTACTTC. It is translated as CASSTMIGTGGANYEQYF.